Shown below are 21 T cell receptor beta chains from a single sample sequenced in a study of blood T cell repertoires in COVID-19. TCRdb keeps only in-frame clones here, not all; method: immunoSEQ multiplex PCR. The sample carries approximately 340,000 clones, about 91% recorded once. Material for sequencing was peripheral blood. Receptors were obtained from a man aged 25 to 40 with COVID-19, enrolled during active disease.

The CDR3 loop is CASSPGGGYNEQFF. CDR3 nucleotides: TGTGCCAGCAGTCCAGGGGGAGGTTACAATGAGCAGTTCTTC. The rearrangement uses TRBV6-2 or TRBV6-3 and TRBJ2-1; a weak D match, TRBD1 (7 bases). CDR1 and CDR2 from the germline V gene are MNHEY and SVGEGT. The CDR3 extends over 14 amino acids. V was shortened by 5 bases and J by 4 bases, with 12 bases between the two germline ends.

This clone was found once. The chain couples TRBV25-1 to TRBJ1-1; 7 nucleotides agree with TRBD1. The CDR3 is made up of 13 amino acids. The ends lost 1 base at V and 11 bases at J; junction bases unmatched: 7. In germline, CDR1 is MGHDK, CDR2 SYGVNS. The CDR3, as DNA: TGTGCCAGCAGTGAATTCGAAAGGGGGCAGGCTTTCTTT. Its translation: CASSEFERGQAFF. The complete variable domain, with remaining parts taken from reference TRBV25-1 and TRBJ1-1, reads EADIYQTPRYLVIGTGKKITLECSQTMGHDKMYWYQQDPGMELHLIHYSYGVNSTEKGDLSSESTVSRIRTEHFPLTLESARPSHTSQYLCASSEFERGQAFFGQGTRLTVV.

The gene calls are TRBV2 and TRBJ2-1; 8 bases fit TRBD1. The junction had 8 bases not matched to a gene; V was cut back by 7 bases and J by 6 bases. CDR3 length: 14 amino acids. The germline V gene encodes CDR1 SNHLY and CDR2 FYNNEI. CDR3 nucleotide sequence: TGTGCCAGCATTTCCCTCAGGGGGCGCAATGAGCAGTTCTTC. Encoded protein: CASISLRGRNEQFF.

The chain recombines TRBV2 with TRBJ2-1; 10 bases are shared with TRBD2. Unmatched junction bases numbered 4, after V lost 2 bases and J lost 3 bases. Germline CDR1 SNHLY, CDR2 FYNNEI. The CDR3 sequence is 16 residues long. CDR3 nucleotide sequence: TGTGCCAGCAGTGAATGGACTAGCGGCCTCTACAATGAGCAGTTCTTC. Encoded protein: CASSEWTSGLYNEQFF.

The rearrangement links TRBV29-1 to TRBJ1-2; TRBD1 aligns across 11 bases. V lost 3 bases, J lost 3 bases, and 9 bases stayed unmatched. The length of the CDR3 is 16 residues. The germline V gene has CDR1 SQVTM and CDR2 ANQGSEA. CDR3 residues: CSVDPGQGVRDYGYTF. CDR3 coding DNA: TGCAGCGTTGACCCGGGACAGGGGGTTAGGGACTATGGCTACACCTTC.

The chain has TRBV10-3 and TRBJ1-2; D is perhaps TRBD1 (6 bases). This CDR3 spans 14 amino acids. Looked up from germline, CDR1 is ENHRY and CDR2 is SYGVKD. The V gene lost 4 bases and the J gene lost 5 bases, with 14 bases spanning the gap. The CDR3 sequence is CAISAGDPWYGYTF. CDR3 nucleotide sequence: TGTGCCATCAGTGCAGGGGATCCGTGGTATGGCTACACCTTC.

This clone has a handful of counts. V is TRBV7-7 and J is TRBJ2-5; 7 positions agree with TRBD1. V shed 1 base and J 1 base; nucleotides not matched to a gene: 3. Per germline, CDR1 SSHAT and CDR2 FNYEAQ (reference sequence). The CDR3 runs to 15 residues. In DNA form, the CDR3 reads TGTGCCAGCAGCTTAGGATCAGGGGGCCAAGAGACCCAGTACTTC. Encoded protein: CASSLGSGGQETQYF.

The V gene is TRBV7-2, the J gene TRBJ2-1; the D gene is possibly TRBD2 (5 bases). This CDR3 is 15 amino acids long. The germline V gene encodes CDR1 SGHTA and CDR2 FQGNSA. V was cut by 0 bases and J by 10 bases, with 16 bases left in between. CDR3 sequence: CASSLALTGSAEQFF. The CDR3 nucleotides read TGTGCCAGCAGCTTAGCGCTTACGGGGAGCGCCGAGCAGTTCTTC.

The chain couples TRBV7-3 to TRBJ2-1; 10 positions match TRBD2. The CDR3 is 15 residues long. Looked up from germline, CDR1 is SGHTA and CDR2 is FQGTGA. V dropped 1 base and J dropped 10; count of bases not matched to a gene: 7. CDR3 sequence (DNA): TGTGCCAGCAGCTTAAGGGTAGCGGGAGGCGGCGAGCAGTTCTTC. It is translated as CASSLRVAGGGEQFF.

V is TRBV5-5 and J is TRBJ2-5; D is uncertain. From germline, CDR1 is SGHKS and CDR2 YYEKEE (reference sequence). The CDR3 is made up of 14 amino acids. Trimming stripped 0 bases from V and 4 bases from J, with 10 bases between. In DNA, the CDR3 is TGTGCCAGCAGCTTGGAATGGCTTATAGAGACCCAGTACTTC. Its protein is CASSLEWLIETQYF. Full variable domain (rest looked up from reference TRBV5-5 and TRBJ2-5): DAGVTQSPTHLIKTRGQQVTLRCSPISGHKSVSWYQQVLGQGPQFIFQYYEKEERGRGNFPDRFSARQFPNYSSELNVNALLLGDSALYLCASSLEWLIETQYFGPGTRLLVL.

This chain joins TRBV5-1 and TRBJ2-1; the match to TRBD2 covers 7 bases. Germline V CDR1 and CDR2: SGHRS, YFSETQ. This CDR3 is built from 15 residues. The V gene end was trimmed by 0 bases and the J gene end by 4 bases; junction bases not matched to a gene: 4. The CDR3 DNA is TGCGCCAGCAGCTTGGGTCGAGCGGGATACAATGAGCAGTTCTTC. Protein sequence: CASSLGRAGYNEQFF.

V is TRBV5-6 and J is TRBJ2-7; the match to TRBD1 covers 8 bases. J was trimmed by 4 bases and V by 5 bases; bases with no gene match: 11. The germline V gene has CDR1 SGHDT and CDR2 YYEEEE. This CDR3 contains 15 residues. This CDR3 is CASRPDRGGTYEQYF. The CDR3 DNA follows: TGTGCCAGCAGGCCTGACAGGGGTGGAACTTACGAGCAGTACTTC.

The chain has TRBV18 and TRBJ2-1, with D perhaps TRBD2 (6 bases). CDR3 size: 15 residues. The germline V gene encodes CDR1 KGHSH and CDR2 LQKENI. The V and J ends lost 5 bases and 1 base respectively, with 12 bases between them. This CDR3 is CASSTGTPSYNEQFF. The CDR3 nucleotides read TGTGCCAGCTCAACCGGGACTCCGTCCTACAATGAGCAGTTCTTC.

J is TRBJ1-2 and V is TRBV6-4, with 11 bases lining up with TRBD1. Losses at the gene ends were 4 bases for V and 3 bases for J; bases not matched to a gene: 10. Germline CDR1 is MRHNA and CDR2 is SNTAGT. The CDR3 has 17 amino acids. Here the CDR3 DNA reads TGTGCCAGCAGTGCCCCATTGGGACAGGGGGACGACTATGGCTACACCTTC. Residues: CASSAPLGQGDDYGYTF.

In DNA, the CDR3 is TGTGCCAGCAAATTTACAGGGAGTAATGGCTACACCTTC. This translates into CASKFTGSNGYTF. The V call is TRBV28, the J call TRBJ1-2; weak D call: TRBD1 (6 bases). The V and J ends lost 7 bases and 6 bases respectively, with 15 bases between them. The CDR3 is 13 residues long. Germline V lookup: CDR1 MDHEN, CDR2 SYDVKM.

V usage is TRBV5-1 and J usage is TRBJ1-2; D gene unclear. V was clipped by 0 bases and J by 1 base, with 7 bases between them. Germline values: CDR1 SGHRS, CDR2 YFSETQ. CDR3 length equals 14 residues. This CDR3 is CASSLAPSNYGYTF. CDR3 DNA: TGCGCCAGCAGCTTGGCCCCCAGTAACTATGGCTACACCTTC.

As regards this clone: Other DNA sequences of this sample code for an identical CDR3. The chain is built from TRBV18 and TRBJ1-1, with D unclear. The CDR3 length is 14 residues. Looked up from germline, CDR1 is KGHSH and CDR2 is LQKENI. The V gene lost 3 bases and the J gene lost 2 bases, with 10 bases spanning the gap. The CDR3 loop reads CASSPGGVNTEAFF. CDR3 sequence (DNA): TGTGCCAGCTCACCGGGCGGGGTAAACACTGAAGCTTTCTTT. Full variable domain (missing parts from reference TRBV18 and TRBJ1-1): NAGVMQNPRHLVRRRGQEARLRCSPMKGHSHVYWYRQLPEEGLKFMVYLQKENIIDESGMPKERFSAEFPKEGPSILRIQQVVRGDSAAYFCASSPGGVNTEAFFGQGTRLTVV.

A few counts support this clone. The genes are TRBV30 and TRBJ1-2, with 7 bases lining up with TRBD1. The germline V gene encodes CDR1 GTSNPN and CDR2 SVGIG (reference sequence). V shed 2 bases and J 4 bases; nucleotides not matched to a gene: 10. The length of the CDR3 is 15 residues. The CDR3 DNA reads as TGTGCCTGGAGTTTAGAGACAGGGAGAAGCTATGGCTACACCTTC. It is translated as CAWSLETGRSYGYTF. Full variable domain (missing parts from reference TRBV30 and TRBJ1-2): SQTIHQWPATLVQPVGSPLSLECTVEGTSNPNLYWYRQAAGRGLQLLFYSVGIGQISSEVPQNLSASRPQDRQFILSSKKLLLSDSGFYLCAWSLETGRSYGYTFGSGTRLTVV.

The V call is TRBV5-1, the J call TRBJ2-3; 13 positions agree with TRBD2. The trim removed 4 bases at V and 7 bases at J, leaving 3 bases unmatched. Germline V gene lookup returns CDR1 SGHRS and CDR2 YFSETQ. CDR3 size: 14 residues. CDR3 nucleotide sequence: TGCGCCAGCAGCCCCGGGACTAGCGGGAATACGCAGTATTTT. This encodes CASSPGTSGNTQYF.

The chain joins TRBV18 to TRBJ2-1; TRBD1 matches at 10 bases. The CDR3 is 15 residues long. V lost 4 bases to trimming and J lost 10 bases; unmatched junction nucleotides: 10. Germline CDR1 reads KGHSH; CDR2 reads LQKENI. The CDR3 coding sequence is TGTGCCAGCTCACTGACAGGGGGCGCGACTGGGGAGCAGTTCTTC. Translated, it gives CASSLTGGATGEQFF.

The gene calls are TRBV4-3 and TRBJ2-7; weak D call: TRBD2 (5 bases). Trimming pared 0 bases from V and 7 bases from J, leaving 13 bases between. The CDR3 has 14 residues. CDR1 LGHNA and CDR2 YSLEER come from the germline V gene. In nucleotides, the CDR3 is TGCGCCAGCAGCCAAGATATAACCGCGGGTGAGCAGTACTTC. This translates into CASSQDITAGEQYF.